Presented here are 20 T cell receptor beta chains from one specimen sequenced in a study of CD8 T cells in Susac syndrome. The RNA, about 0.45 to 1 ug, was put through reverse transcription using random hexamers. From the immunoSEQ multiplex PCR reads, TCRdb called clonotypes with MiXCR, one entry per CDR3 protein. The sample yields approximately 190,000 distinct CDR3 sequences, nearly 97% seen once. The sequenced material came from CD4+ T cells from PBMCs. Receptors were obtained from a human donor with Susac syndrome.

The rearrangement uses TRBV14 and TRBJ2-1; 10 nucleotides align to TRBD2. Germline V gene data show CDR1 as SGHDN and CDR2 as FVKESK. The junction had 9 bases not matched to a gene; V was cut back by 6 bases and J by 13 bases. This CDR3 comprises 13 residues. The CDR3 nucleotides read TGTGCCAGCAGGCTAGCGGGGGCCTCCGCCCAGTTCTTC. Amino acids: CASRLAGASAQFF.

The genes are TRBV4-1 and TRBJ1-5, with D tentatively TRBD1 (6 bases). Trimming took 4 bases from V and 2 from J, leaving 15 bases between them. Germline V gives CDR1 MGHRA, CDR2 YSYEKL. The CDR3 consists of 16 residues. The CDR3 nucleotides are TGCGCCAGCAGCCCGTTGACAAGGACAGGCAATCAGCCCCAGCATTTT. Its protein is CASSPLTRTGNQPQHF.

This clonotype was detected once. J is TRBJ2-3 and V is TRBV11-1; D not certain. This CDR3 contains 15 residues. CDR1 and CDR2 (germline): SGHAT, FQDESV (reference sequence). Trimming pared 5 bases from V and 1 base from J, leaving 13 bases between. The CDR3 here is CASSPPDRGTDTQYF. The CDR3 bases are TGTGCCAGCAGCCCCCCGGATCGAGGCACAGATACGCAGTATTTT.

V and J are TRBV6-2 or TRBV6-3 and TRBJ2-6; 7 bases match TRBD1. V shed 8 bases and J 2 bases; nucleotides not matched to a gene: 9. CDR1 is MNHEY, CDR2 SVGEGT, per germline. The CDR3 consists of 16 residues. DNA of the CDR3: TGTGCCAGCTACCGTACAGGGACAGCTGGGGCCAACGTCCTGACTTTC. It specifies CASYRTGTAGANVLTF.

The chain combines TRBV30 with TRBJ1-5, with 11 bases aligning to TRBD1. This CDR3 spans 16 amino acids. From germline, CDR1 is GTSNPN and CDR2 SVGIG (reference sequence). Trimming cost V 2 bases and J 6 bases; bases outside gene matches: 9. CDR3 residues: CAWSSYGQGAGQPQHF. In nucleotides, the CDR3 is TGTGCCTGGAGTTCTTATGGACAGGGGGCAGGTCAGCCCCAGCATTTT.

This CDR3 reads CASSGNLNPTDTQYF. The CDR3 DNA reads as TGTGCCAGCAGTGGGAACCTGAACCCCACAGATACGCAGTATTTT. The chain uses TRBV2 and TRBJ2-3; D gene unclear. V lost 4 bases, J lost 2 bases, and 13 bases lay in between. The CDR3 spans 15 residues. Germline assignment: CDR1 SNHLY and CDR2 FYNNEI.

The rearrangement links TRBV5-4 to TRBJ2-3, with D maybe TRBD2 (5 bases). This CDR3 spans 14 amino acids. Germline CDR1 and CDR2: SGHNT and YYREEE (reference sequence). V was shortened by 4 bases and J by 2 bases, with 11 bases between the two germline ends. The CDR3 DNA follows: TGTGCCAGCAGCACCCCGGGGAACACAGATACGCAGTATTTT. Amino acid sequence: CASSTPGNTDTQYF. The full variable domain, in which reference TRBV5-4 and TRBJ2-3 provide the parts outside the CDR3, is ETGVTQSPTHLIKTRGQQVTLRCSSQSGHNTVSWYQQALGQGPQFIFQYYREEENGRGNFPPRFSGLQFPNYSSELNVNALELDDSALYLCASSTPGNTDTQYFGPGTRLTVL.

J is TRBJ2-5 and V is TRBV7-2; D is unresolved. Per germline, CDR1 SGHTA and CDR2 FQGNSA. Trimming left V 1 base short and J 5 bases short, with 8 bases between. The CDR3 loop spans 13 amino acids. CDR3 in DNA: TGTGCCAGCAGCTTAGGGTTTGCGGAGACCCAGTACTTC. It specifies CASSLGFAETQYF.

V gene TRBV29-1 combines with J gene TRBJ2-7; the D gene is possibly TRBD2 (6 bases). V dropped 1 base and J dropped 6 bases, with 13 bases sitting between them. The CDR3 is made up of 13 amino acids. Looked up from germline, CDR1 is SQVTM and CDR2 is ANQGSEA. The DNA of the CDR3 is TGCAGCGTTGAAGTACTAGCTTTAGGCGAGCAGTACTTC. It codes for CSVEVLALGEQYF.

DNA for the CDR3: TGCGCCAGCACGCAGCGGGGAAGACCCGACCACACCGGGGAGCTGTTTTTT. It codes for CASTQRGRPDHTGELFF. The chain combines TRBV5-1 with TRBJ2-2, with TRBD2 matching over 7 bases. Germline loops: CDR1 SGHRS, CDR2 YFSETQ. J was trimmed by 3 bases and V by 6 bases; bases with no gene match: 14. The CDR3 consists of 17 residues.

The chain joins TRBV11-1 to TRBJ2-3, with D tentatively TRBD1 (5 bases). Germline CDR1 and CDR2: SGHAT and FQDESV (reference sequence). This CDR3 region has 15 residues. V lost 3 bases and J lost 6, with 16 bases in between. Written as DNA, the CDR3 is TGTGCCAGCAGCTTGTCCCCGACAGAGGTGGATACGCAGTATTTT. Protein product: CASSLSPTEVDTQYF.

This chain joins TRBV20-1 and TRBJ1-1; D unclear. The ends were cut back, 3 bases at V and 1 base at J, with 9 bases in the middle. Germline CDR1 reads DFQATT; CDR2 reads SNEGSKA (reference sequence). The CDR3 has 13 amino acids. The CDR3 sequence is CSASFGPNTEAFF. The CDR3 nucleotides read TGCAGTGCTAGTTTCGGTCCGAACACTGAAGCTTTCTTT.

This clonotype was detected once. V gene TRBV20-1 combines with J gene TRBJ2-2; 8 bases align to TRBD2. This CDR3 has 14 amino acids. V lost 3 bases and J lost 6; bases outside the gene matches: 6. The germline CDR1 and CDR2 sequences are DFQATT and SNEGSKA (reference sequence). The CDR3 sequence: CSASVSGGPGELFF. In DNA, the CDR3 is TGCAGTGCTAGCGTTTCGGGGGGGCCCGGGGAGCTGTTTTTT.

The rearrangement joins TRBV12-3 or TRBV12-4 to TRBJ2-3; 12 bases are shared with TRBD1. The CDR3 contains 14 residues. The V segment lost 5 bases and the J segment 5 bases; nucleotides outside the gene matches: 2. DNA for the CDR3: TGTGCCAGCAGTGGGACAGGGGGCAGAGATACGCAGTATTTT. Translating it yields CASSGTGGRDTQYF.

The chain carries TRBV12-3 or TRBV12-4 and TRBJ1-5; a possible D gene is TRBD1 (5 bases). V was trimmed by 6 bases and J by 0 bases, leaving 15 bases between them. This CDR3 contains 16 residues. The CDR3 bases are TGTGCCAGCAGGCGGGCAGGGAGTTTTAGCAATCAGCCCCAGCATTTT. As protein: CASRRAGSFSNQPQHF.

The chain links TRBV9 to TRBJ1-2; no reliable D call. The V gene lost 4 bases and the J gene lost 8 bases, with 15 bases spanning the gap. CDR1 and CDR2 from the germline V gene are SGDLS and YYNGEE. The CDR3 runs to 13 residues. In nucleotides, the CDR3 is TGTGCCAGCAGCATCGCAGAGGGTGTCGGCTACACCTTC. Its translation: CASSIAEGVGYTF.

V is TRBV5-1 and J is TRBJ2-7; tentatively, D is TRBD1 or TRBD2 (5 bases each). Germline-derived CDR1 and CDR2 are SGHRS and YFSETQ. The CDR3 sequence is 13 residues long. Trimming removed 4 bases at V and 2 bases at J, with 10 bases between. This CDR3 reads CASSRDVPYEQYF. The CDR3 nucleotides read TGCGCCAGCAGCCGGGACGTTCCCTACGAGCAGTACTTC.

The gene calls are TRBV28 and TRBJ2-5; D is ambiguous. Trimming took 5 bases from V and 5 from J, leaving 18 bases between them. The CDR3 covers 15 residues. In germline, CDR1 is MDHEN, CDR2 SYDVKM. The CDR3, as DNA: TGTGCCAGCAGTCGAGAAGTATCAAGGGTGGAGACCCAGTACTTC. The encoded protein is CASSREVSRVETQYF.

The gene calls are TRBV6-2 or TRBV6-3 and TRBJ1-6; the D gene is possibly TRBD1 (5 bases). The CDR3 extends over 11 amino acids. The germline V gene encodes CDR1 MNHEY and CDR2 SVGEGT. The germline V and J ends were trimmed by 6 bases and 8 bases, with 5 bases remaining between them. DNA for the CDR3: TGTGCCAGCAGGGGACATTCACCCCTCCACTTT. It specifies CASRGHSPLHF.

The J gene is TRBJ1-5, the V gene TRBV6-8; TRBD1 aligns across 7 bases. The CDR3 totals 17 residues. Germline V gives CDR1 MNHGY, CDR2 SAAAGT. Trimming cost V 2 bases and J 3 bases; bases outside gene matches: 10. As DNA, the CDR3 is TGTGCCAGCAGTTACATTGGACAGGTGACATCCAATCAGCCCCAGCATTTT. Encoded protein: CASSYIGQVTSNQPQHF.